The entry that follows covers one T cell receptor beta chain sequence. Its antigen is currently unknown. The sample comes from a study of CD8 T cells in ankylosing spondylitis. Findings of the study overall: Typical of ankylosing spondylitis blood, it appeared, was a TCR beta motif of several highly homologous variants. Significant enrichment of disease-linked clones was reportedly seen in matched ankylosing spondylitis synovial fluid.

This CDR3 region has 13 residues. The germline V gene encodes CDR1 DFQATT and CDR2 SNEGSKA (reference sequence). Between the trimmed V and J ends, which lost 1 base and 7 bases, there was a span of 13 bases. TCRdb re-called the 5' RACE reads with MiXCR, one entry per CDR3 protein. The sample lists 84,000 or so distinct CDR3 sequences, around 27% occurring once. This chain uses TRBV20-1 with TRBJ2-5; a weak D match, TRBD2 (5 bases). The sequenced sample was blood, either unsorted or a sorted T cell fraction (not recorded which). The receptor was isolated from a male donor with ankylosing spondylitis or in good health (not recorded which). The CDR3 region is CSARGTSLGTQYF. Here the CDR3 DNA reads TGCAGTGCTAGAGGCACTAGTTTAGGGACCCAGTACTTC.